This T cell receptor beta chain stems from a study of shared clonotypes between healthy human individuals (dated by TCRdb to 2018 to 2021). Notes on the research overall: The cohort included a few men and two women between 18 and 49 years of age. Blood TCR repertoires of a handful of healthy adults were deeply sequenced to estimate repertoire size and the extent of clonotype sharing between individuals. Each donor's leukapheresis produced roughly between about 0.8 and 10 billion PBMCs. Per donor, three plates each were used for CD4 naive and CD4 memory, two for CD8 naive, and one for CD8 memory. Libraries were prepared and TCR repertoires were sequenced by different laboratories using diverse techniques, in order to increase sequencing depth and limit assay-specific biases.

Using the deep immunoSEQ assay, multiplex PCR amplified TCR CDR3 regions from genomic DNA. Extracted genomic DNA from each cell subset was spread evenly across all wells of several immunoSEQ 96-well plates, with each plate serving as a replicate. Each replicate PCR for sorted subsets received roughly 0.2 ug genomic DNA, equal to around 32,000 T cell genomes. The purified libraries were quantified using a Qubit 3.0 fluorometer, sized with a Bioanalyzer 2100, and then quantified again using the KAPA Library Quantification kit. Every immunoSEQ 96-well plate was sequenced on a dedicated single-read 150-cycle Illumina NextSeq 550 flow cell. Concerning the study's data processing: Because only junctional sequences without quality scores were contained in the immunoSEQ output, filtering matching that applied to full-length reads could not be performed. To assign V/J genes and CDR3, sequences were annotated using PyIR, a Python wrapper for IgBLAST v1.9, with IMGT germline references. Reads were filtered out if the reads had weak V/J assignments (E-value above 1e-6), no CDR3, stop codons, out-of-frame junctions, or ambiguous translated residues. A V3J clonotype was defined by an identical inferred V gene, J gene, and CDR3 amino acid sequence. To compute the percentage overlap between repertoires, the number of shared unique clonotypes was divided by the size of the smaller repertoire. RTK rarefaction, the Chao1 estimator, and Recon v2.1 estimates of unobserved clonotypes were used to assess repertoire richness. Generation probabilities for all TCRbeta clonotypes obtained by the gDNA method from a few donors were computed using OLGA. TCRdb took over this immuneACCESS table, retaining in-frame rearrangements with V and J assigned. Such tables are incomplete; in checked studies, under half of the missing clones stem from an unresolved V gene, and the remainder is unexplained. V and J calls and clone size follow that table, whereas D and trimming were derived from the DNA. The sample records more than 1 million clones, about 84% of which are singletons. More than 0.45% of the sample is held by the ten biggest clonotypes.

Results the study describes overall, beyond this receptor: Sampling was restricted to blood, and TCR repertoires in tissues likely differ from the TCR repertoires found in blood. When several donors were compared, the shared fraction of clonotypes was around 5.1% for naive CD4, around 4% for naive CD8, roughly 2.5% for memory CD4, and roughly 0.43% for memory CD8. Rarefaction of sorted-subset datasets indicated incomplete sequencing despite the large sequencing depth. Estimated clonotype richness was generally larger for naive than for memory subsets. Compared with non-shared clonotypes, clonotypes shared by all four sorted-subset donors had higher generation probabilities. Pairwise subsampling led to the expectation that sequencing depth would affect the degree of clonotype sharing among donors. The small number of donors limited the genetic and exposure-history diversity represented.

Counted from cysteine to phenylalanine, this CDR3 has 15 amino acids. Solely the CDR3 DNA is kept, with 45 bases framed from the first base. V loses 2 bases of germline sequence and J loses 0 bases, and the interval between the two ends is 9 bases. The germline V gene (reference sequence) sets CDR1 to SGHNT and CDR2 to YYREEE. Healthy HIV-negative adults with no recently reported acute infections or vaccinations were included as donors. All donors were Caucasian adults living in Nashville, Tennessee, USA. CD4+ T cells were enriched by magnetic negative selection; naive cells were then positively selected on CD45RA, and the negative fraction formed the memory subset. After blood collection by leukapheresis, PBMCs were isolated using Ficoll-Histopaque density gradient centrifugation and then cryopreserved in the vapor phase of liquid nitrogen. Analytical flow cytometry was used to check the purity and quantity of every magnetically sorted T cell population. From each sorted fraction, genomic DNA was isolated and quantified by UV absorbance on a Nanodrop 2000c.

On this clone itself: Its antigen is currently not known. No quality values exist for individual bases; no much larger clone is one base distant.

The chain is assembled from TRBV5-4 and TRBJ2-1; TRBD2 could be the D gene, as 5 bases match. Material: memory CD4+ T cells from PBMCs. The cell subset or site label on this specimen signifies: CD45RA-negative fraction. The origin of this receptor is a man aged 18 to 29 in good health. Some clones in this sample may be carry-over from other donors' samples. CDR3 protein: CASSFDRGSYNEQFF. Read as DNA, the sequence is TGTGCCAGCAGCTTCGACCGGGGCTCCTACAATGAGCAGTTCTTC.